This T cell receptor (beta chain) came from a study of a mutant IDH1 vaccine in newly diagnosed glioma. Looking at the study overall: Prior therapy was radiotherapy, temozolomide, or both; most received both. Whole-study findings and limits: With respect to changes in top peripheral T cell clonotypes, pseudoprogression seemed unrelated. Immune responses induced by vaccination arose in 93.3% of the patients.

The protocol was immunoSEQ multiplex PCR, while the TCRdb copy is restricted to in-frame clones and leaves out a portion. The profile shows about 48,000 clones, approximately 80% of them singletons. The germline CDR1 and CDR2 sequences are MNHEY and SVGAGI. This CDR3 spans 12 amino acids. The V end was cut by 5 bases, the J end by 5 bases, with 9 bases between. Comment on this clone: Its antigen is as yet unknown.

This sample's time point: week 35, safety follow-up. Mutant IDH1 20-mer peptide, at 300 ug, made up each vaccine dose, with topical imiquimod. The study enrolled donors with new WHO grade 3 or 4 IDH1-mutant, ATRX-lost astrocytomas. V and J are TRBV6-5 and TRBJ1-2; D is undetermined. This clonotype was sampled from a man between 40 and 49 years old with glioma. The source material was PBMCs, sampled from a glioma patient whose treatment included an IDH1 peptide vaccine. The CDR3 region is CASSVLGYGYTF. The CDR3 region has the DNA TGTGCCAGCAGTGTCCTAGGATATGGCTACACCTTC.